These 10 T cell receptor beta chains were all obtained from the same sample, sequenced in a study of CD8 T cells in Susac syndrome. The authors reverse transcribed roughly 0.5 to 1 ug RNA with random hexamers. TCRdb recomputed calls from the immunoSEQ multiplex PCR reads with MiXCR, one row per CDR3 protein. This sample has roughly 300,000 distinct CDR3 sequences, with roughly 81% found just once. Sequences were obtained from CD8+ T cells from PBMCs. Receptors were obtained from a human donor with multiple sclerosis.

This clonotype was recorded a few times. V gene TRBV7-9 combines with J gene TRBJ2-5; D is uncertain. CDR3 length: 13 residues. Trimming took 5 bases from V and 4 from J, leaving 11 bases between them. CDR1 SEHNR and CDR2 FQNEAQ come from the germline V gene (reference sequence). CDR3 in DNA: TGTGCCAGCAGCCAGTCCGGCGGAGAGACCCAGTACTTC. It codes for CASSQSGGETQYF.

The chain carries TRBV7-9 and TRBJ2-1; 12 positions agree with TRBD2. With 8 bases clipped from V and 5 bases from J, the junction kept 13 bases outside the gene matches. This CDR3 comprises 17 residues. CDR1 and CDR2 from the germline V gene are SEHNR and FQNEAQ (reference sequence). The CDR3 DNA sequence: TGTGCCAGCTCCACGACTAGCGGGAGTAATATTGACAATGAGCAGTTCTTC. Encoded protein: CASSTTSGSNIDNEQFF.

The chain is built from TRBV7-9 and TRBJ2-4; the match to TRBD2 covers 7 bases. The CDR3 is 14 residues long. Trimming removed 7 bases from V and 1 base from J; junction bases left unmatched: 4. Germline values: CDR1 SEHNR, CDR2 FQNEAQ (reference sequence). Here the CDR3 reads CASTLGRAKNIQYF. The CDR3, as DNA: TGTGCCAGCACCCTCGGGAGGGCCAAAAACATTCAGTACTTC.

V is TRBV7-4 and J is TRBJ1-2; tentative D call: TRBD1 (6 bases). The CDR3 consists of 15 residues. Germline loops: CDR1 SGHVT, CDR2 SQSDAQ. V shed 1 base and J shed 2 bases, with 11 bases lying between them. DNA for the CDR3: TGTGCCAGCAGCTTAGGCAGGGGAAGCAACTATGGCTACACCTTC. Amino acid sequence: CASSLGRGSNYGYTF.

Comment on this clonotype: One end of the junction varies from germline; a read error may be responsible. The CDR3 here is CASSEGQGANEQFF. In DNA, the CDR3 is TGTGCCAGCAGCGAAGGACAGGGGGCAAATGAGCAGTTCTTC. V and J are TRBV2 and TRBJ2-1, with 11 bases that match TRBD1. Germline V gives CDR1 SNHLY, CDR2 FYNNEI. The CDR3 runs 14 residues.

This clonotype was observed a few times. The chain joins TRBV7-6 to TRBJ1-1, with a tentative D call TRBD1 (5 bases). The germline V and J ends were trimmed by 3 bases and 6 bases, with 8 bases remaining between them. The germline CDR1 and CDR2 sequences are SGHVS and FNYEAQ. This CDR3 is 12 amino acids long. The CDR3 DNA reads TGTGCCAGCAGCTTTATGGGGGCTGAAGCTTTCTTT. Translation: CASSFMGAEAFF.

The chain is built from TRBV24-1 and TRBJ2-3; D perhaps matches TRBD1 (6 bases). The V and J ends lost 6 bases and 7 bases respectively, with 10 bases between them. The CDR3 is 12 residues long. Germline-derived CDR1 and CDR2 are KGHDR and SFDVKD. In nucleotides, the CDR3 is TGTGCCACCAGTACAGGGAAAAATACGCAGTATTTT. Translation gives CATSTGKNTQYF.

V and J are TRBV4-1 and TRBJ1-1, with D maybe TRBD1 (5 bases). Germline V gene sequence: CDR1 MGHRA, CDR2 YSYEKL. The germline V and J ends were trimmed by 4 bases and 4 bases, with 22 bases remaining between them. The CDR3 consists of 17 residues. CDR3 amino acids: CASSPFRLGGEGTEAFF. The CDR3 coding sequence is TGCGCCAGCAGCCCGTTCCGCTTAGGAGGGGAGGGCACTGAAGCTTTCTTT.

The chain's CDR3 is CASSDRTLGEADTQYF. CDR3 in DNA: TGCGCCAGCAGCGACCGAACGCTAGGTGAGGCAGATACGCAGTATTTT. The chain joins TRBV5-1 to TRBJ2-3; D gene ambiguous. Trimming pared 4 bases from V and 4 bases from J, leaving 19 bases between. Germline CDR1 reads SGHRS; CDR2 reads YFSETQ. This CDR3 contains 16 residues. Full variable domain (outside the CDR3, taken from reference TRBV5-1 and TRBJ2-3): KAGVTQTPRYLIKTRGQQVTLSCSPISGHRSVSWYQQTPGQGLQFLFEYFSETQRNKGNFPGRFSGRQFSNSRSEMNVSTLELGDSALYLCASSDRTLGEADTQYFGPGTRLTVL.

This chain uses TRBV12-3 or TRBV12-4 with TRBJ1-2; 7 bases match TRBD1. The trim removed 2 bases at V and 5 bases at J, leaving 5 bases unmatched. The CDR3 is 14 residues long. The CDR3 reads CASSLYTGEYGYTF. The DNA of the CDR3 is TGTGCCAGCAGTTTATATACAGGGGAGTATGGCTACACCTTC.